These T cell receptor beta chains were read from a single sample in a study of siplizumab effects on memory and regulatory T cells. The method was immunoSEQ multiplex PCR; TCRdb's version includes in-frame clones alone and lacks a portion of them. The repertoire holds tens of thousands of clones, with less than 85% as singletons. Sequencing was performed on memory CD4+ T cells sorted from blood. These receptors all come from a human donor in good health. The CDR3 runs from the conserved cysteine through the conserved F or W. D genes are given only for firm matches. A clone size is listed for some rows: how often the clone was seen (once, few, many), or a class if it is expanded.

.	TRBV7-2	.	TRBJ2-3	CASSLAATSTDTQYF	TGTGCCAGCAGCTTAGCAGCCACTAGCACAGATACGCAGTATTTT
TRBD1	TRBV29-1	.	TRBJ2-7	CSVGTGGEQYF	TGCAGCGTTGGGACAGGAGGCGAGCAGTACTTC
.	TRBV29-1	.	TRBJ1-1	CSVEVGRSEAFF	TGCAGCGTCGAGGTGGGGCGGTCTGAAGCTTTCTTT
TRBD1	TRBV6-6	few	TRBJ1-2	CASSDSRDRGGYGYTF	TGTGCCAGCAGTGACTCCCGGGACAGGGGCGGTTATGGCTACACCTTC
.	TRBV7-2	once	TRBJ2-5	CASSELGGETQYF	TGTGCCAGCAGCGAACTAGGGGGAGAGACCCAGTACTTC
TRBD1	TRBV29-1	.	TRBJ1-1	CSGRTGMNTEAFF	TGCAGCGGCAGGACAGGGATGAACACTGAAGCTTTCTTT
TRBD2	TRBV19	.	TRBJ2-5	CASAFLADQETQYF	TGTGCCAGTGCATTCCTAGCGGACCAAGAGACCCAGTACTTC
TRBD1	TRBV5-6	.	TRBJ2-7	CASSLHRGYEQYF	TGTGCCAGCAGCTTGCACAGGGGATACGAGCAGTACTTC
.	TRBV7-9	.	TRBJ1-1	CASSLVSNVDTEAFF	TGTGCCAGCAGCTTAGTATCTAATGTAGACACTGAAGCTTTCTTT
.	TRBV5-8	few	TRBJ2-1	CASSLFGGAIYNEQFF	TGTGCCAGCAGCTTGTTCGGGGGCGCCATCTACAATGAGCAGTTCTTC
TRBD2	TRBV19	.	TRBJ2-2	CASKVAGVDTGELFF	TGTGCCAGTAAAGTCGCGGGAGTGGACACCGGGGAGCTGTTTTTT
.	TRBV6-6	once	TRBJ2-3	CATRERKGTDTQYF	TGTGCCACAAGGGAGCGCAAAGGCACAGATACGCAGTATTTT
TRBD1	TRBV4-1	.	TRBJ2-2	CASSGTGRTGELFF	TGCGCCAGCAGCGGGACAGGGCGGACCGGGGAGCTGTTTTTT
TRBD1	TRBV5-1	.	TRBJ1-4	CASSLGQGGEKLFF	TGCGCCAGCAGCTTGGGACAGGGAGGAGAAAAACTGTTTTTT
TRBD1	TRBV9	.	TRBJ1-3	CASSVRTGVRNTIYF	TGTGCCAGCAGCGTACGAACAGGGGTACGAAACACCATATATTTT
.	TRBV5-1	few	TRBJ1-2	CASSLAVGDGYGYTF	TGCGCCAGCAGCTTGGCGGTTGGGGATGGCTATGGCTACACCTTC
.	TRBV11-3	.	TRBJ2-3	CASSLAADTQYF	TGTGCCAGCAGCTTAGCTGCAGATACGCAGTATTTT
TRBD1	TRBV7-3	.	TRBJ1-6	CASSPSTGESPLHF	TGTGCCAGCAGCCCATCGACAGGGGAGTCACCCCTCCACTTT
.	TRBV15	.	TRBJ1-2	CATSRESGVNYGYTF	TGTGCCACCAGCAGAGAGTCGGGGGTGAACTATGGCTACACCTTC
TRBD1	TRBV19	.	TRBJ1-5	CASSIGAGGAVNQPQHF	TGTGCCAGTAGTATTGGAGCAGGGGGCGCGGTCAATCAGCCCCAGCATTTT
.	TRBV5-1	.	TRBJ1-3	CASRAESSGNTIYF	TGCGCCAGCAGAGCCGAGTCCTCTGGAAACACCATATATTTT
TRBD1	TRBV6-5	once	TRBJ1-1	CASSEQGWDTEAFF	TGTGCCAGCAGTGAACAGGGGTGGGACACTGAAGCTTTCTTT
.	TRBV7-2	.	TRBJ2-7	CASSLLGGYEQYF	TGTGCCAGCAGCTTATTAGGGGGCTACGAGCAGTACTTC
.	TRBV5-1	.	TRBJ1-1	CASSPQGPHTEAFF	TGCGCCAGCAGCCCACAGGGCCCCCACACTGAAGCTTTCTTT
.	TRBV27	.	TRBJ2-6	CASSSRGSGANVLTF	TGTGCCAGCAGTTCCCGGGGCTCTGGGGCCAACGTCCTGACTTTC
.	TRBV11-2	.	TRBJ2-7	CASSLGSWPGLRRSYEQYF	TGTGCCAGCAGCTTAGGATCATGGCCAGGGCTCCGCAGGTCCTACGAGCAGTACTTC
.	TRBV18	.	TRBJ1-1	CASSPDSGRGAFF	TGTGCCAGCTCACCGGATTCGGGGCGAGGCGCTTTCTTT
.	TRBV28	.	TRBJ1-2	CASRETLGGYTF	TGTGCCAGCAGGGAGACCCTCGGGGGCTACACCTTC
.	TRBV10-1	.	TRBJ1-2	CASSKWGAGYGYTF	TGCGCCAGCAGTAAATGGGGGGCGGGCTATGGCTACACCTTC
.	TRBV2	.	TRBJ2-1	CASSISTGLNEQFF	TGTGCCAGCAGTATCTCGACAGGCTTGAATGAGCAGTTCTTC
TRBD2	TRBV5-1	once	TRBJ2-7	CASGGGLVYEQYF	TGCGCCAGCGGCGGGGGGCTGGTCTACGAGCAGTACTTC
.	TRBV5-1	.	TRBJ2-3	CASSPGRGGGDTQYF	TGCGCCAGCAGCCCGGGCAGGGGGGGAGGAGATACGCAGTATTTT
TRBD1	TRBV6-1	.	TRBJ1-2	CASSGMGTGAAGYTF	TGTGCCAGCAGTGGAATGGGGACAGGGGCTGCTGGCTACACCTTC
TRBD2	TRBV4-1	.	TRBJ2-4	CASSQRGEWDF	TGCGCCAGCAGCCAACGGGGGGAGTGGGACTTC
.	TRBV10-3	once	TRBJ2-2	CAIQTGNTGELFF	TGTGCCATCCAGACAGGGAACACCGGGGAGCTGTTTTTT
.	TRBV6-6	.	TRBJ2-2	CASYRDDNTGELFF	TGTGCCAGTTACCGGGACGACAACACCGGGGAGCTGTTTTTT
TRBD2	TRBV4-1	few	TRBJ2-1	CASSQQGASGGGGQFF	TGCGCCAGCAGCCAACAGGGGGCTAGCGGGGGCGGAGGGCAGTTCTTC
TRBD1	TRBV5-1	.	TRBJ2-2	CASSVAGQASGELFF	TGCGCCAGCAGCGTAGCTGGACAGGCTTCCGGGGAGCTGTTTTTT